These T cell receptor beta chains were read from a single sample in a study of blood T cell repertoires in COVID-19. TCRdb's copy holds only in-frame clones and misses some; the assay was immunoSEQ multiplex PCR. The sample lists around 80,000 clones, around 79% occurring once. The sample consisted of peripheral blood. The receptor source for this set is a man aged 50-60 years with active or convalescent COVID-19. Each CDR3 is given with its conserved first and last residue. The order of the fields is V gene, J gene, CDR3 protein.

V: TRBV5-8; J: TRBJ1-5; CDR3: CASSPEALGPNQPQHF
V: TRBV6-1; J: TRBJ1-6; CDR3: CASSADLGAEYNSPLHF
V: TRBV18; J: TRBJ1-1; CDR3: CASSPSEGRGDTEAFF
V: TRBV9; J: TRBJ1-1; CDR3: CASSALQGVNTEAFF
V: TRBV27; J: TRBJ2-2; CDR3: CASRRLTGELFF
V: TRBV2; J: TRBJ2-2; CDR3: CASRQLGQATGELFF
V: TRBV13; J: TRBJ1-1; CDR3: CASSLENRDMSTEAFF
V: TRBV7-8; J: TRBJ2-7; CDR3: CASSLLGGPYEQYF
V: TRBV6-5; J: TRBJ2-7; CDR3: CASSLTDGEQYF
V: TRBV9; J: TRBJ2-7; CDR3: CASSVGQGGYEQYF
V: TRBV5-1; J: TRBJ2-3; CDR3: CASSLRDRVDTQYF
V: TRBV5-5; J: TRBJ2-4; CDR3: CASSSMSIAKNIQYF
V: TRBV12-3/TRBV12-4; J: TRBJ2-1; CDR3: CASSRLGEQFF
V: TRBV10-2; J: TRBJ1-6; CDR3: CASSESRALNSPLHF
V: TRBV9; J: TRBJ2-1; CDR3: CASRGGAGYNEQFF
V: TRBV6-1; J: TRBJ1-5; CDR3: CASSEANGGQPQHF
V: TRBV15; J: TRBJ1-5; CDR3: CATSPRPGTGENQPQHF
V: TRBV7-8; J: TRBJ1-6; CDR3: CASSLVVRDRRNSPLHF
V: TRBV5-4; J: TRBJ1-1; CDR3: CASSLTGEVTEAFF
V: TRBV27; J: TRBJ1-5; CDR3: CAGLASNGGGRAPYSNQPQHF
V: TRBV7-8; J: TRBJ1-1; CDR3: CASSRGHPNTEAFF
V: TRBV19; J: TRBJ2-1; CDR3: CASSWRGGYNEQFF
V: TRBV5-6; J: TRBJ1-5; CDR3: CASSLGYRSQPQHF
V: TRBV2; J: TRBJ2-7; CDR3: CASSETGGIGEQYF
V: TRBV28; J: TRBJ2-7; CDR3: CASNIGGATYEQYF
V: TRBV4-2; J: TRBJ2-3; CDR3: CASSPTGLGPDTQYF
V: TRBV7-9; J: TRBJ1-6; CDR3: CASSSIGAGSPLHF
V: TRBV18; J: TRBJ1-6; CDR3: CASSPSDSRPLHF
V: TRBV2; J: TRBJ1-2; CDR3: CASSGRRGSGYTF